The 6 T cell receptor beta chains listed next were all sequenced from one sample in a study of ipilimumab plus nivolumab after autologous stem cell transplantation. Repertoires were generated with immunoSEQ multiplex PCR, while TCRdb's copy carries only in-frame clones and drops some. The table shows about 17,000 clones, with around four fifths occurring only once. This material consisted of PBMCs, taken in a trial of ipilimumab plus nivolumab as post-transplant consolidation. All receptors come from a male donor with diffuse large B-cell lymphoma.

The J gene is TRBJ1-2, the V gene TRBV19; possibly TRBD1 for D (5 bases). The CDR3 totals 14 residues. Germline CDR1 reads LNHDA; CDR2 reads SQIVND (reference sequence). V was cut by 7 bases and J by 4 bases, with 16 bases left in between. Here the CDR3 reads CASITPGMGYGYTF. The CDR3 bases are TGTGCCAGTATCACGCCAGGGATGGGCTATGGCTACACCTTC.

This clone has a handful of counts. The rearrangement joins TRBV7-8 to TRBJ2-3; 9 positions match TRBD2. V gave up 5 bases and J gave up 3 bases; unmatched junction bases: 9. This CDR3 spans 16 amino acids. The germline V gene encodes CDR1 SGHVS and CDR2 FQNEAQ. In nucleotides, the CDR3 is TGTGCCAGCAGCCCCCGGTCTAGCGGGACGACAGATACGCAGTATTTT. Its protein is CASSPRSSGTTDTQYF.

The chain is built from TRBV10-3 and TRBJ1-3; TRBD1 matches 9 bases. From germline, CDR1 is ENHRY and CDR2 SYGVKD. This CDR3 is 15 amino acids long. Trimming cost V 6 bases and J 0 bases; bases outside gene matches: 3. The chain's CDR3 is CAISGQGISGNTIYF. In DNA, the CDR3 is TGTGCCATCAGCGGACAGGGGATCTCTGGAAACACCATATATTTT.

This clone has a single count. The chain has TRBV27 and TRBJ1-1; D is unclear. Per germline, CDR1 MNHEY and CDR2 SMNVEV (reference sequence). CDR3 length equals 12 residues. V gave up 5 bases and J gave up 2 bases, with 6 bases separating them. The CDR3 coding sequence is TGTGCCAGCAGTAAACTTAACACTGAAGCTTTCTTT. Translating it yields CASSKLNTEAFF.

V usage is TRBV6-6 and J usage is TRBJ1-6, with TRBD1 matching over 7 bases. The CDR3 covers 15 residues. V trimming: 0 bases; J trimming: 10 bases; junction bases outside the gene matches: 6. In germline, CDR1 is MNHNY, CDR2 SVGAGI (reference sequence). CDR3 nucleotide sequence: TGTGCCAGCAGTTACTCACAGGGGCTGGAGTCACCCCTCCACTTT. Translation: CASSYSQGLESPLHF.

The sample holds a few counts of this clone. In DNA, the CDR3 is TGTGCCCGCTCCAACTCCTATAACACCGGGGAGCTGTTTTTT. Its protein product is CARSNSYNTGELFF. The chain carries TRBV30 and TRBJ2-2; D ambiguous. Germline-derived CDR1 and CDR2 are GTSNPN and SVGIG (reference sequence). V lost 8 bases, J lost 2 bases, and 15 bases lay in between. This CDR3 comprises 14 residues.